Listed here are 15 T cell receptor beta chains from one sample, sequenced in a study of T cell changes during pregnancy in multiple sclerosis. The table came from immunoSEQ multiplex PCR; TCRdb's copy has only in-frame clones and leaves some out. The sample holds 39,000 or so clones, 85% to 95% seen once. The sequencing used CD4+ T cells from peripheral blood mononuclear cells, collected after pregnancy. The receptors were gathered from a female donor in good health, enrolled as a control in a pregnancy study.

This sequence joins TRBV27 and TRBJ2-1; 7 bases match TRBD2. The CDR3 is made up of 16 amino acids. V was clipped by 0 bases and J by 4 bases; unmatched bases: 6. CDR1 is MNHEY, CDR2 SMNVEV, per germline (reference sequence). DNA of the CDR3: TGTGCCAGCAGTTTATCCCCCCAGCGGGAATACAATGAGCAGTTCTTC. Translation gives CASSLSPQREYNEQFF.

The rearrangement uses TRBV30 and TRBJ1-1, with D maybe TRBD1 (5 bases). The CDR3 is 17 residues long. The germline gives CDR1 GTSNPN, CDR2 SVGIG (reference sequence). V was trimmed by 3 bases and J by 6 bases, leaving 26 bases between them. Here the CDR3 DNA reads TGTGCCTGGAGAGTCAGCGGGCCTCAGGGTTCGAGGGCTGAAGCTTTCTTT. Amino acids: CAWRVSGPQGSRAEAFF.

DNA of the CDR3: TGTGCCAGCCCTCAGGGATCCTCCTACAATGAGCAGTTCTTC. Encoded protein: CASPQGSSYNEQFF. The chain employs TRBV6-1 and TRBJ2-1, with a weak D call TRBD1 (5 bases). The CDR3 has 14 amino acids. The germline V gene encodes CDR1 MNHNS and CDR2 SASEGT. Trimming shortened V by 8 bases and J by 0 bases, and 11 bases separated the two germline ends.

The chain combines TRBV6-4 with TRBJ2-7; 11 bases line up with TRBD2. J gave up 4 bases and V 6 bases, and 5 bases lay outside the gene matches. The CDR3 has 14 residues. Germline V gene sequence: CDR1 MRHNA, CDR2 SNTAGT. CDR3 in DNA: TGTGCCAGCAGCCCCGGGACTAGCGGTTACGAGCAGTACTTC. Amino acids: CASSPGTSGYEQYF.

This chain connects TRBV5-1 to TRBJ1-1, with a weak D call TRBD1 (5 bases). Germline V CDR1 and CDR2: SGHRS, YFSETQ. The CDR3 consists of 14 residues. V lost 0 bases to trimming and J lost 3 bases, with 9 bases between them. The CDR3 coding sequence is TGCGCCAGCAGCTTGGCACAGGCCGACACTGAAGCTTTCTTT. Protein sequence: CASSLAQADTEAFF.

A single count supports this clone. This sequence joins TRBV19 and TRBJ1-6, with TRBD1 as a possible D gene (5 bases). The V end lost 0 bases, the J end lost 1 base, and 7 bases lay between the germline ends. From germline, CDR1 is LNHDA and CDR2 SQIVND (reference sequence). CDR3 length equals 16 residues. CDR3 DNA sequence: TGTGCCAGTAGTATAGACAGGGCGTCCTATAATTCACCCCTCCACTTT. It translates to CASSIDRASYNSPLHF.

J is TRBJ1-3 and V is TRBV10-2; tentatively, D is TRBD1 (6 bases). V gave up 10 bases and J gave up 3 bases, with 10 bases separating them. This CDR3 comprises 12 residues. From germline, CDR1 is WSHSY and CDR2 SAAADI. CDR3 nucleotides: TGCGCCACCACAGGGTTTGGAAACACCATATATTTT. Translating it yields CATTGFGNTIYF.

The CDR3 region is CAWRDREFAGANVLTF. Written as DNA, the CDR3 is TGTGCCTGGAGGGACAGGGAATTTGCTGGGGCCAACGTCCTGACTTTC. This chain uses TRBV30 with TRBJ2-6, with 8 nucleotides matching TRBD1. The CDR3 contains 16 residues. Germline lookup yields CDR1 GTSNPN and CDR2 SVGIG (reference sequence). Germline trimming cut 3 bases from V and 2 bases from J; bases unmatched to any gene: 6.

The J gene is TRBJ1-5, the V gene TRBV25-1, with 8 bases identical to TRBD1. The CDR3 is 13 residues long. Germline lookup yields CDR1 MGHDK and CDR2 SYGVNS. V shed 7 bases and J 6 bases; nucleotides not matched to a gene: 5. In DNA, the CDR3 is TGTGCCAGCACGGCAGGGGGCGGTCAGCCCCAGCATTTT. This sequence encodes CASTAGGGQPQHF.

This chain joins TRBV7-9 and TRBJ2-7; 8 bases line up with TRBD2. CDR3 size: 15 residues. V gave up 4 bases and J gave up 1 base; unmatched junction bases: 6. Per germline, CDR1 SEHNR and CDR2 FQNEAQ (reference sequence). The CDR3 is CASSSGTSRSYEQYF. CDR3 sequence (DNA): TGTGCCAGCAGCTCGGGGACTAGTCGGTCCTACGAGCAGTACTTC. Full variable domain (outside the CDR3, taken from reference TRBV7-9 and TRBJ2-7): DTGVSQNPRHKITKRGQNVTFRCDPISEHNRLYWYRQTLGQGPEFLTYFQNEAQLEKSRLLSDRFSAERPKGSFSTLEIQRTEQGDSAMYLCASSSGTSRSYEQYFGPGTRLTVT.

The rearrangement uses TRBV7-9 and TRBJ1-1; TRBD1 aligns across 7 bases. CDR3 length: 15 amino acids. Germline V gives CDR1 SEHNR, CDR2 FQNEAQ (reference sequence). The V segment lost 3 bases and the J segment 1 base; nucleotides outside the gene matches: 5. The CDR3 is CASSFPTGRNTEAFF. The CDR3 DNA sequence: TGTGCCAGCAGCTTTCCGACAGGGCGGAACACTGAAGCTTTCTTT.

The chain employs TRBV19 and TRBJ2-7; 9 positions match TRBD1. Germline CDR1 reads LNHDA; CDR2 reads SQIVND (reference sequence). The CDR3 is 18 residues long. V shed 5 bases, J shed 4 bases, and the junction held 18 bases outside the gene matches. Here the CDR3 DNA reads TGTGCCAGTAGTTCCATCTCCGGGACAGGGACTTTAGGGTACGAGCAGTACTTC. Its translation: CASSSISGTGTLGYEQYF.

The V gene is TRBV5-8, the J gene TRBJ1-4, with TRBD1 as a possible D gene (5 bases). Germline CDR1 and CDR2: SGHTS and YDEGEE. The CDR3 loop spans 14 amino acids. The V end lost 0 bases, the J end lost 11 bases, and 14 bases lay between the germline ends. The CDR3 spells CASSLEGRGSKLFF. CDR3 bases: TGTGCCAGCAGCTTGGAGGGGCGCGGATCGAAACTGTTTTTT.

The chain recombines TRBV5-1 with TRBJ2-7; unclear D gene. The CDR3 length is 14 residues. Germline CDR1 is SGHRS and CDR2 is YFSETQ. The ends were cut back, 0 bases at V and 3 bases at J, with 10 bases in the middle. CDR3 residues: CASSLDVSLYEQYF. The CDR3 nucleotides read TGCGCCAGCAGCTTGGACGTCAGTCTCTACGAGCAGTACTTC.

The rearrangement links TRBV2 to TRBJ1-5; TRBD1 might be the D (5 bases). V was trimmed by 8 bases and J by 1 base, leaving 6 bases between them. Germline values: CDR1 SNHLY, CDR2 FYNNEI. The CDR3 is made up of 12 amino acids. In nucleotides, the CDR3 is TGTGCCAGCGCAGGGAGCAATCAGCCCCAGCATTTT. This codes for CASAGSNQPQHF.